In its sample, the clone carrying this T cell receptor beta chain was seen once. This record comes from a study of Ad26.COV2.S vaccination and SARS-CoV-2 variants. Study information: The vaccine Ad26.COV2.S was put into the muscle once, or twice with 56 days between.

The protocol was immunoSEQ multiplex PCR, while the TCRdb copy is restricted to in-frame clones and leaves out a portion. The sample holds about 350,000 clones; roughly nine tenths are singletons and the top ten take 6.4%. As to treatment: some 20 received Ad26.COV2.S at low or high dose, single or two shots; 5 received placebo; per-sample allocation not given. Samples analyzed were those drawn on day 63 after the first vaccine or placebo injection. This TCR was recovered from a person aged 18-65 years who received the Ad26.COV2.S COVID-19 vaccine or a placebo. Sample: peripheral blood, taken in a trial of Ad26.COV2.S vaccine versus placebo.

CDR3 region: CASSSVAAGELFF. Here the CDR3 DNA reads TGTGCCAGCAGTTCAGTAGCGGCCGGGGAGCTGTTTTTT. The genes are TRBV12-3 or TRBV12-4 and TRBJ2-2; possible D gene TRBD2, 6 bases. V lost 4 bases and J lost 6, with 9 bases in between. This CDR3 spans 13 amino acids.